Below are 20 T cell receptor beta chains sequenced from a single sample in a study of cytomegalovirus exposure and HLA in healthy donors. PCR involved 60 Vbeta and 13 Jbeta primers. Data came from immunoSEQ multiplex PCR; TCRdb stores just in-frame clones and leaves some out. The sample has about 160,000 clones; roughly 83% are singletons. Sequencing input: PBMCs. The receptor source for this set is a human donor in good health.

In regard to this clone: One junction end does not reproduce the germline sequence, and a read error may be involved. This chain joins TRBV30 and TRBJ1-2; D call uncertain. From germline, CDR1 is GTSNPN and CDR2 SVGIG (reference sequence). The CDR3 totals 11 residues. The CDR3 loop is CASWTNYGYPF. The DNA for the CDR3 is TGTGCCTCCTGGACTAACTATGGCTACCCCTTC.

The chain links TRBV6-1 to TRBJ1-3; D perhaps matches TRBD1 (5 bases). Per germline, CDR1 MNHNS and CDR2 SASEGT. This CDR3 is 14 amino acids long. The V end lost 5 bases, the J end lost 3 bases, and 11 bases lay between the germline ends. The CDR3 is CASSSGHGGNTIYF. CDR3 in DNA: TGTGCCAGCAGTTCCGGACACGGTGGAAACACCATATATTTT.

The chain combines TRBV18 with TRBJ2-3; D is ambiguous. CDR1 KGHSH and CDR2 LQKENI come from the germline V gene. V lost 2 bases and J lost 0, with 12 bases in between. The CDR3 consists of 16 residues. CDR3 loop: CASSPAPRSSTDTQYF. The CDR3 DNA reads TGTGCCAGCTCACCAGCGCCGCGCTCTAGCACAGATACGCAGTATTTT.

This sequence joins TRBV6-6 and TRBJ2-7; the match to TRBD2 covers 7 bases. Looked up from germline, CDR1 is MNHNY and CDR2 is SVGAGI (reference sequence). The CDR3 is 14 amino acids. With V trimmed by 0 bases and J by 5 bases, 4 bases remained unmatched. In nucleotides, the CDR3 is TGTGCCAGCAGTTACTCCACGGGAGGTAACGAGCAGTACTTC. This sequence encodes CASSYSTGGNEQYF.

The CDR3 sequence is CASSLEVRGTGSYEQYF. The CDR3 nucleotides read TGTGCCAGCAGCTTAGAAGTCCGCGGGACAGGGTCCTACGAGCAGTACTTC. This rearrangement joins TRBV7-6 to TRBJ2-7; 9 bases are shared with TRBD1. The V gene end was trimmed by 1 base and the J gene end by 1 base; junction bases not matched to a gene: 8. CDR3 length: 17 residues. In germline, CDR1 is SGHVS, CDR2 FNYEAQ.

The V gene is TRBV6-4, the J gene TRBJ1-6; D remains ambiguous. This CDR3 is built from 14 residues. Germline V lookup: CDR1 MRHNA, CDR2 SNTAGT. Trimming pared 5 bases from V and 5 bases from J, leaving 10 bases between. For the CDR3, the DNA is TGTGCCAGCAGTTTTAACAGTGATAATTCACCCCTCCACTTT. This encodes CASSFNSDNSPLHF.

The rearrangement links TRBV7-9 to TRBJ2-7, with a weak D call TRBD1 (5 bases). Germline-derived CDR1 and CDR2 are SEHNR and FQNEAQ (reference sequence). V gave up 5 bases and J gave up 2 bases, with 16 bases separating them. The CDR3 totals 15 residues. The chain's CDR3 is CASSPGNSWPYEQYF. CDR3 DNA sequence: TGTGCCAGCAGCCCAGGGAACAGCTGGCCCTACGAGCAGTACTTC.

The V and J genes are TRBV2 and TRBJ2-2; a possible D gene is TRBD2 (5 bases). Germline lookup yields CDR1 SNHLY and CDR2 FYNNEI. The CDR3 runs 13 residues. Trimming took 2 bases from V and 10 from J, leaving 11 bases between them. The CDR3 reads CASSEWGREELFF. DNA for the CDR3: TGTGCCAGCAGTGAATGGGGTCGGGAGGAGCTGTTTTTT.

CDR3 sequence reads: CASSLTRRGHNEQFF. CDR3 DNA sequence: TGTGCCAGCAGTCTCACTCGTAGGGGTCACAATGAGCAGTTCTTC. This sequence joins TRBV27 and TRBJ2-1; perhaps TRBD1 as D (5 bases). The CDR3 runs to 15 residues. Trimming removed 5 bases at V and 5 bases at J, with 16 bases between. From germline, CDR1 is MNHEY and CDR2 SMNVEV (reference sequence).

This chain connects TRBV7-2 to TRBJ2-7, with D perhaps TRBD2 (7 bases). Per the germline V gene, CDR1 is SGHTA and CDR2 is FQGNSA. Trimming removed 6 bases at V and 2 bases at J, with 17 bases between. This CDR3 contains 15 residues. CDR3 in DNA: TGTGCCAGCAGTTCTAGCGGAGGGGGGGCCTACGAGCAGTACTTC. Translation gives CASSSSGGGAYEQYF.

The chain recombines TRBV15 with TRBJ2-2, with D possibly TRBD2 on 6 matching bases. The germline V and J ends were trimmed by 1 base and 5 bases, with 11 bases remaining between them. Germline V gene data show CDR1 as LNHNV and CDR2 as YYDKDF (reference sequence). The CDR3 has 15 residues. CDR3 nucleotide sequence: TGTGCCACCAGCAGAGGGGTCGGGGGTACCGGGGAGCTGTTTTTT. It specifies CATSRGVGGTGELFF.

The rearrangement uses TRBV4-3 and TRBJ2-3, with D unresolved. From germline, CDR1 is LGHNA and CDR2 YSLEER. Trimming cost V 5 bases and J 0 bases, with 9 bases left between them. The CDR3 has 14 amino acids. The CDR3 reads CASSFTASTDTQYF. CDR3 nucleotides: TGCGCCAGCAGCTTCACAGCTAGCACAGATACGCAGTATTTT.

The rearrangement joins TRBV27 to TRBJ2-3; no firm D call. V was pared by 8 bases and J by 2 bases, with 14 bases between. Germline CDR1 reads MNHEY; CDR2 reads SMNVEV (reference sequence). The CDR3 is made up of 14 amino acids. The CDR3 region is CASGLAPSTDTQYF. For the CDR3, the DNA is TGTGCCAGCGGGCTGGCCCCGTCCACAGATACGCAGTATTTT.

The chain is built from TRBV7-8 and TRBJ2-1; 9 nucleotides agree with TRBD2. After removal of 1 base from V and 1 base from J, the junction contained 8 bases not matched to a gene. Germline V gene data show CDR1 as SGHVS and CDR2 as FQNEAQ. This CDR3 is 18 amino acids long. CDR3 loop: CASSLEEDGLASYNEQFF. CDR3 DNA: TGTGCCAGCAGCTTAGAGGAGGATGGACTAGCGTCCTACAATGAGCAGTTCTTC. The entire variable domain, with the rest obtained from reference TRBV7-8 and TRBJ2-1, is as follows: GAGVSQSPRYKVAKRGQDVALRCDPISGHVSLFWYQQALGQGPEFLTYFQNEAQLDKSGLPSDRFFAERPEGSVSTLKIQRTQQEDSAVYLCASSLEEDGLASYNEQFFGPGTRLTVL.

CDR3 DNA sequence: TGTGCCACCAGCACGGGGCGGGGAAGCGGCTATGAGCAGTTCTTC. Translating gives CATSTGRGSGYEQFF. The chain is built from TRBV15 and TRBJ2-1, with a weak D call TRBD2 (6 bases). The length of the CDR3 is 15 residues. V lost 4 bases and J 8 bases, leaving 18 bases between the germline ends. The germline V gene has CDR1 LNHNV and CDR2 YYDKDF (reference sequence).

CDR3 loop: CASSPEQGWYGYTF. CDR3 DNA sequence: TGTGCCAGCAGCCCCGAGCAGGGTTGGTATGGCTACACCTTC. V gene TRBV9 combines with J gene TRBJ1-2, with a possible D match to TRBD1 (5 bases). Germline V gene data show CDR1 as SGDLS and CDR2 as YYNGEE. The V end was cut by 4 bases, the J end by 5 bases, with 15 bases between. The CDR3 spans 14 residues.

In this sample, this clone turned up a few times. The chain carries TRBV7-9 and TRBJ2-7; 9 nucleotides align to TRBD1. CDR1 and CDR2 from the germline V gene are SEHNR and FQNEAQ (reference sequence). V dropped 2 bases and J dropped 7; count of bases not matched to a gene: 6. CDR3 length equals 14 residues. In DNA form, the CDR3 reads TGTGCCAGCAGCTTACTGACAGGGGGAGGTGAGCAGTACTTC. This encodes CASSLLTGGGEQYF.

This clone was seen a handful of times. The chain couples TRBV6-5 to TRBJ1-1; the D is unclear. This CDR3 has 16 amino acids. The germline V and J ends were trimmed by 0 bases and 0 bases, with 11 bases remaining between them. The germline gives CDR1 MNHEY, CDR2 SVGAGI. CDR3 amino acids: CASSYSAGSMNTEAFF. The DNA for the CDR3 is TGTGCCAGCAGTTACTCGGCAGGAAGCATGAACACTGAAGCTTTCTTT.

The rearrangement uses TRBV28 and TRBJ1-1; D not certain. The CDR3 length is 15 residues. Germline V gene lookup returns CDR1 MDHEN and CDR2 SYDVKM. Trimming shortened V by 3 bases and J by 5 bases, and 16 bases separated the two germline ends. CDR3 region: CASSFSGSWETEAFF. In DNA form, the CDR3 reads TGTGCCAGCAGTTTCAGCGGCAGCTGGGAGACTGAAGCTTTCTTT. Filled out from reference TRBV28 and TRBJ1-1, the complete variable domain reads DVKVTQSSRYLVKRTGEKVFLECVQDMDHENMFWYRQDPGLGLRLIYFSYDVKMKEKGDIPEGYSVSREKKERFSLILESASTNQTSMYLCASSFSGSWETEAFFGQGTRLTVV.

This chain uses TRBV7-9 with TRBJ2-7; D gene unclear. Trimming removed 1 base from V and 3 bases from J, with 7 bases in between. CDR3 length: 13 amino acids. Germline V CDR1 and CDR2: SEHNR, FQNEAQ (reference sequence). CDR3 amino acids: CASSLESNYEQYF. In DNA, the CDR3 is TGTGCCAGCAGCTTAGAATCTAACTACGAGCAGTACTTC.